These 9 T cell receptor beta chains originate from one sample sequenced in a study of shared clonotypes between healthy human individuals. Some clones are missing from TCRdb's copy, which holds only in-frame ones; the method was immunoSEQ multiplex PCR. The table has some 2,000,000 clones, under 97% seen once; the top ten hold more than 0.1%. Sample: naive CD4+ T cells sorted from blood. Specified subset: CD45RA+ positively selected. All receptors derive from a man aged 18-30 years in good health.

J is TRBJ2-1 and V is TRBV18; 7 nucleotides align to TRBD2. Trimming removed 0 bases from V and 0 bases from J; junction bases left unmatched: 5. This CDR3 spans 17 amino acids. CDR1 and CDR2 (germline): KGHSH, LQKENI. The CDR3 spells CASSPPTGGSSYNEQFF. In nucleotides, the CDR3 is TGTGCCAGCTCACCACCGACGGGAGGCAGCTCCTACAATGAGCAGTTCTTC.

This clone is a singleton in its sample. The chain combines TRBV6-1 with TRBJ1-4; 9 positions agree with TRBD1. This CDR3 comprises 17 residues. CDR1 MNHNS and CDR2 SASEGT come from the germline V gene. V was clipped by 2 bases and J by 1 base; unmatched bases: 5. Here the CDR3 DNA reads TGTGCCAGCAGTGAAAGACAGGGGGGTGGAACTAATGAAAAACTGTTTTTT. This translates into CASSERQGGGTNEKLFF.

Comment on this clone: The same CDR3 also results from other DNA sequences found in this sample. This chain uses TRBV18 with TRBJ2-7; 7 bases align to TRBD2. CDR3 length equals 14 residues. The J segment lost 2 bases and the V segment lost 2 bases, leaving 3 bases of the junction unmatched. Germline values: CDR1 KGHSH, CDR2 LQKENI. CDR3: CASSPGRVAYEQYF. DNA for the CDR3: TGTGCCAGCTCACCAGGGAGGGTGGCCTACGAGCAGTACTTC.

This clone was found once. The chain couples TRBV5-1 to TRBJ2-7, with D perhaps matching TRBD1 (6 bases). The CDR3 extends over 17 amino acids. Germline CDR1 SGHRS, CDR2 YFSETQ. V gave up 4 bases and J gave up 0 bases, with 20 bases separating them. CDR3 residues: CASSPQGSGFSSYEQYF. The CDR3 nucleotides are TGCGCCAGCAGCCCCCAGGGGAGCGGCTTCAGCTCCTACGAGCAGTACTTC.

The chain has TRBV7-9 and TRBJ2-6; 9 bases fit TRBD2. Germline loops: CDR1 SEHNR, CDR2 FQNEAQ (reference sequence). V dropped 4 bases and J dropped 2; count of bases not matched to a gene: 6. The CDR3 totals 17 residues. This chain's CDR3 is CASSSSGAPAGANVLTF. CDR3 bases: TGTGCCAGCAGCTCTAGCGGGGCCCCGGCTGGGGCCAACGTCCTGACTTTC.

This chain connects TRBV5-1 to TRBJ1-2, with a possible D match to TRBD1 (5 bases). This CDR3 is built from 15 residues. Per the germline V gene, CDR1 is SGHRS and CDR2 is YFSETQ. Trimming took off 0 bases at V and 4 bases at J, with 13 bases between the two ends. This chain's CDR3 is CASSLGGEVGYGYTF. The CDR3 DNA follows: TGCGCCAGCAGCTTGGGAGGGGAAGTAGGCTATGGCTACACCTTC.

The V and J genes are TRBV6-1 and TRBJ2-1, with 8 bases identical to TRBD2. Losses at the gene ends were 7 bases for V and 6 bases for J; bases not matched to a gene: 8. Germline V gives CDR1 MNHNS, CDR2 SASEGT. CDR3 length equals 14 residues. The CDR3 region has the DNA TGTGCCAGCAAGCGGGAGTTCGGTTCCAATGAGCAGTTCTTC. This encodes CASKREFGSNEQFF.

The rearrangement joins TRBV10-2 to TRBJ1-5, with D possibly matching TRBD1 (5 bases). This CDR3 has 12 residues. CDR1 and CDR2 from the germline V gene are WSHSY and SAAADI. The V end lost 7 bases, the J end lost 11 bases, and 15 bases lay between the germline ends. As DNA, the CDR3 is TGCGCCAGCACGGGGACGGGAGGATCCCAGCATTTT. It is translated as CASTGTGGSQHF.

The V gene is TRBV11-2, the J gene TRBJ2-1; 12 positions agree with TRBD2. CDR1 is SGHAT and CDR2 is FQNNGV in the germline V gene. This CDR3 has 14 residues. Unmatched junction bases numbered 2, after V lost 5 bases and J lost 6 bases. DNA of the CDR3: TGTGCCAGCAGCAGGGGACTAGCGGGCAATGAGCAGTTCTTC. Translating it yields CASSRGLAGNEQFF.